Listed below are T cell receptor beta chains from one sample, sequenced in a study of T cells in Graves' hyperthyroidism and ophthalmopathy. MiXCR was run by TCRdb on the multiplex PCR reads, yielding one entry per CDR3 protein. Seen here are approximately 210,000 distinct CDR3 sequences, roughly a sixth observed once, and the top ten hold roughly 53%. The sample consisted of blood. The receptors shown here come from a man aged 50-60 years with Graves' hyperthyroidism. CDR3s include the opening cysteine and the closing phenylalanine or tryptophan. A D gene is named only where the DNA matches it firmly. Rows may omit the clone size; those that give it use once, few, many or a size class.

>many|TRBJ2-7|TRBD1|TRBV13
CASSYGQGGEQYF
TGTGCCAGCAGCTACGGACAGGGCGGCGAGCAGTACTTC
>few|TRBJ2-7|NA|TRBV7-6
CASSLVGGDGREQYF
TGTGCCAGCAGCTTAGTCGGAGGGGACGGTCGCGAGCAGTACTTC
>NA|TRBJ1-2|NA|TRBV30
CACSDRKRYGYTF
TGTGCCTGCTCGGACAGAAAACGCTATGGCTACACCTTC
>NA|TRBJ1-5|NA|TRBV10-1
CASSESKNQPQHF
TGCGCCAGCAGTGAGTCGAAGAATCAGCCCCAGCATTTT
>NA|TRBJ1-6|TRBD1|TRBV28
CAGSPWTGRMGSPLHF
TGTGCCGGCAGTCCTTGGACAGGTCGAATGGGGTCACCCCTCCACTTT
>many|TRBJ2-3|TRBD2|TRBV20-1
CSAGLAGGSTDTQYF
TGCAGTGCCGGACTAGCGGGGGGTAGCACAGATACGCAGTATTTT
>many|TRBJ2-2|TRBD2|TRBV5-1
CASSRLAGGRTGELFF
TGCGCCAGCAGCCGACTAGCGGGAGGGCGCACCGGGGAGCTGTTTTTT
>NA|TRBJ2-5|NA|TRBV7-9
CASSPNERETQYF
TGTGCCAGCAGCCCTAATGAGCGTGAGACCCAGTACTTC
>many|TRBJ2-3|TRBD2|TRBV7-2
CASSLASSGRSQSTDTQYF
TGTGCCAGCAGCTTAGCCTCTAGCGGGAGGTCCCAAAGCACAGATACGCAGTATTTT
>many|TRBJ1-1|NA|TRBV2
CASSSQLNTEAFF
TGTGCCAGCAGTTCACAGCTGAACACTGAAGCTTTCTTT
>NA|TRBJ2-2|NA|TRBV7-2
CASSLRSGFTGELFF
TGTGCCAGCAGCTTAAGGTCCGGTTTCACCGGGGAGCTGTTTTTT
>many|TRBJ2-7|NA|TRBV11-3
CASSLGLTSYEQYF
TGTGCCAGCAGCTTGGGACTTACAAGTTACGAGCAGTACTTC
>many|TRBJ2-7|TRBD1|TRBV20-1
CSAQDRADEQYF
TGCAGTGCCCAGGACAGGGCGGACGAGCAGTACTTC
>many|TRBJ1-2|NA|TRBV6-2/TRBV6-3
CASSPEGDGARLYGYTF
TGTGCCAGCAGTCCCGAAGGGGACGGTGCCCGTCTCTATGGCTACACCTTC
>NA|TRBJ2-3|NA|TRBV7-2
CASSNLLTDTQYF
TGTGCCAGCAGCAACCTCCTCACAGATACGCAGTATTTT
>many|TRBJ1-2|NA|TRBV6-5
CASSYSRGFNYGYTF
TGTGCCAGCAGTTACTCGAGGGGGTTCAACTATGGCTACACCTTC
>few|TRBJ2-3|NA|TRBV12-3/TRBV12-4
CASSSWREGTDTQYF
TGTGCCAGCAGTTCCTGGCGGGAAGGGACAGATACGCAGTATTTT
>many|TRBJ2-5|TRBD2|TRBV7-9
CASSSTGGETQYF
TGTGCCAGCAGCTCCACGGGGGGGGAGACCCAGTACTTC
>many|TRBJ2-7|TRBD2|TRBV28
CASSPGLAEQYF
TGTGCCAGCAGTCCAGGACTAGCAGAGCAGTACTTC
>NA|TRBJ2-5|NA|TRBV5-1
CASSFQGIPQETQYF
TGCGCCAGCAGCTTTCAGGGGATCCCCCAAGAGACCCAGTACTTC
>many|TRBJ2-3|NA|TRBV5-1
CASSAAGRQITDTQYF
TGCGCCAGCAGCGCCGCGGGACGACAGATTACAGATACGCAGTATTTT
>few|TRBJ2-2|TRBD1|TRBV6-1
CASSEKLGQGANTGELFF
TGTGCCAGCAGTGAAAAGTTAGGACAGGGGGCTAACACCGGGGAGCTGTTTTTT
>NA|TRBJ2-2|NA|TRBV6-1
CASSPFSGNTGELFF
TGTGCCAGCAGTCCCTTTAGCGGGAACACCGGGGAGCTGTTTTTT
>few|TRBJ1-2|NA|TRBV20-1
CSARFWDTDSVFYGYTF
TGCAGTGCTAGATTCTGGGACACAGATTCGGTTTTCTATGGCTACACCTTC
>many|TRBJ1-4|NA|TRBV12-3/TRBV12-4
CASSYNEKLFF
TGTGCCAGCAGTTATAATGAAAAACTGTTTTTT
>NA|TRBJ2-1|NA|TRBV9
CASSVGSRYNEQFF
TGTGCCAGCAGCGTAGGCTCGCGATACAATGAGCAGTTCTTC
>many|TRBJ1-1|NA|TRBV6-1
CASSTFHRGAGTEAFF
TGTGCCAGCAGTACGTTCCACAGAGGGGCTGGGACTGAAGCTTTCTTT
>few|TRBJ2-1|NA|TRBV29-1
CSARGGGGGEQFF
TGCAGCGCTAGAGGGGGGGGGGGGGGTGAGCAGTTCTTC
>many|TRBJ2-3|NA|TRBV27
CASSLTSSGTDTQYF
TGTGCCAGCAGTTTAACCAGTAGCGGCACAGATACGCAGTATTTT
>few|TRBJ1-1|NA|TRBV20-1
CSARGSRQANEAFF
TGCAGTGCTAGAGGAAGTAGACAGGCCAATGAAGCTTTCTTT
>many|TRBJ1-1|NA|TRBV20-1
CSAQPVASESVTEAFF
TGCAGTGCTCAGCCTGTCGCGTCCGAATCTGTCACTGAAGCTTTCTTT
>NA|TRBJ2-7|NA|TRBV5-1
CASSLGRGILAGSYEQYF
TGCGCCAGCAGCTTGGGCAGGGGGATCCTAGCGGGCTCCTACGAGCAGTACTTC
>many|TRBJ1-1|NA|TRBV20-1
CSATWGTNTEAFF
TGCAGTGCTACATGGGGCACCAACACTGAAGCTTTCTTT
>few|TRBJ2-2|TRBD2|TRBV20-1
CSAREWLAGGATGELFF
TGCAGTGCTAGAGAGTGGCTAGCGGGAGGGGCTACCGGGGAGCTGTTTTTT
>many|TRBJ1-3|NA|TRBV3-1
CASSQDRASGNTIYF
TGTGCCAGCAGCCAAGACAGAGCCTCTGGAAACACCATATATTTT
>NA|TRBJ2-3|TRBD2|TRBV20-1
CSASGPSGRPTDTQYF
TGCAGTGCTAGCGGCCCTAGCGGGAGGCCCACAGATACGCAGTATTTT
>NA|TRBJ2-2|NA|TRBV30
CAGDADPSPGELFF
TGTGCCGGCGATGCGGACCCCTCCCCCGGGGAGCTGTTTTTT
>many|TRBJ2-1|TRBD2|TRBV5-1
CASSLDSGNNEQFF
TGCGCCAGCAGCTTGGATAGCGGGAACAATGAGCAGTTCTTC
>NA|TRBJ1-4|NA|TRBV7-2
CASSPLVGTNEKLFF
TGTGCCAGCAGCCCCCTTGTGGGGACTAATGAAAAACTGTTTTTT
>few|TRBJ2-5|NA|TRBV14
CASSQGDWKETQYF
TGTGCCAGCAGCCAAGGGGACTGGAAAGAGACCCAGTACTTC
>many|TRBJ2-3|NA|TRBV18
CASSPTGDYLTTDTQYF
TGTGCCAGCTCACCGACAGGGGACTACCTGACCACAGATACGCAGTATTTT